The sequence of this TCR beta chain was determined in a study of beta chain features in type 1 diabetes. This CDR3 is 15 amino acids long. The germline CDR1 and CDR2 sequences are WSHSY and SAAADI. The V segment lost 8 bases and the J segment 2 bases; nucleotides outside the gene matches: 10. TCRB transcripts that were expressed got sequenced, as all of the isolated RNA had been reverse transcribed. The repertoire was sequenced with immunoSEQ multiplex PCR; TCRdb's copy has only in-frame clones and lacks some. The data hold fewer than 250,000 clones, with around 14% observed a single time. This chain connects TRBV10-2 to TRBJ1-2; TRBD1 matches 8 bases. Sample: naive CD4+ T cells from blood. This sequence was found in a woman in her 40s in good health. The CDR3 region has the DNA TGCGCCAGCCGTAGATTTGGACAGGGAAACTATGGCTACACCTTC. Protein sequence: CASRRFGQGNYGYTF.